The sequence of this T cell receptor (beta chain) was determined in a study of CD8+ T cells in alopecia areata. Overall study: In an open-label trial, patients got 5 to 10 mg tofacitinib twice daily. Findings and limits, study-wide: The treated group had a single nonresponder, limiting CD8+ expansion-response conclusions. In lesional scalp, particularly from alopecia totalis/universalis, clonality was higher than in normal scalp. Tissue-resident alphabeta T cells belonging to normal skin likewise get sequenced within scalp specimens.

This clone was counted between two and nine times. Its antigen remains unknown. The V gene's germline CDR1 is SGHTA and CDR2 FQGNSA. The CDR3 is made up of 14 amino acids. Trimming pared 0 bases from V and 4 bases from J, leaving 9 bases between. RNA was extracted and reverse transcribed into cDNA as the sequencing template. The repertoire was sequenced with immunoSEQ multiplex PCR; TCRdb's copy has only in-frame clones and lacks some. The table lists over 150,000 clones, 50% to 60% of them singletons. Treatment defined: oral pan-JAK inhibitor, 5-10 mg twice daily. The chain recombines TRBV7-2 with TRBJ1-2, with D hard to call. The sequenced sample was CD4+ T cells sorted from blood, obtained at week 4, from a patient treated with tofacitinib. The sequence came from a human donor with alopecia areata. DNA for the CDR3: TGTGCCAGCAGCTTAGCGATCCGGGGCTATGGCTACACCTTC. This gives the protein CASSLAIRGYGYTF.